Sequencing of this T cell receptor beta chain was carried out in a study of CD8+CD57+ T cells in acquired aplastic anemia. Study background: The average for DNA from sorted CD4+ and CD8+ cells was 3.2 ug.

Investigators profiled TCR beta VDJ and CDR3 from genomic DNA template. TCRdb reprocessed the reads via MiXCR and lists one record per CDR3 protein. Of hundreds of thousands of distinct CDR3 sequences listed, 70% to 85% are singletons. This CDR3 contains 20 residues. Germline V lookup: CDR1 MGHDK, CDR2 SYGVNS. V lost 0 bases and J lost 0; bases outside the gene matches: 12. This clonotype was counted between two and nine times. Patients included in sequencing had previously demonstrated CD8+CD57+ cell expansion by flow cytometry. This sequence joins TRBV25-1 and TRBJ2-5; TRBD2 matches 11 bases. The receptor's source is a human donor with aplastic anemia. What was sequenced was sorted CD4+, CD8+, or CD8+CD57+ T cells (not recorded which) from PBMCs. The CDR3 sequence is CASSEYKGLAGTSYQETQYF. The CDR3 coding sequence is TGTGCCAGCAGTGAATATAAAGGACTAGCGGGTACCTCGTACCAAGAGACCCAGTACTTC. Complete variable domain (other parts from reference TRBV25-1 and TRBJ2-5): EADIYQTPRYLVIGTGKKITLECSQTMGHDKMYWYQQDPGMELHLIHYSYGVNSTEKGDLSSESTVSRIRTEHFPLTLESARPSHTSQYLCASSEYKGLAGTSYQETQYFGPGTRLLVL.